Presented here are 25 T cell receptor beta chains from one specimen sequenced in a study of spatial heterogeneity in lung cancer. Study-wide findings and caveats: In tumors, expanded intratumoral alpha and beta TCR counts tracked mutation counts.

Time point of the sample: sample taken at primary tumor resection. Using its own MiXCR run on the 5' RACE reads, TCRdb lists one record per CDR3 protein. The table includes 9,000 to 13,000 distinct CDR3 sequences, 7.9% detected once. No antigen has been identified for these receptors. The source material was lung tumor tissue, sampled at surgery. The receptors stem from a female donor with early-stage non-small cell lung cancer.

In its sample, this clonotype is medium-sized. This beta chain appears as a stray read in a library generated for alpha chains; its size is not informative. The chain joins TRBV29-1 to TRBJ2-1, with D perhaps TRBD2 (6 bases). CDR3 length: 14 amino acids. Trimming left V 8 bases short and J 5 bases short, with 19 bases between. CDR1 SQVTM and CDR2 ANQGSEA come from the germline V gene. The CDR3: CSCGNAMLHNEQFF. CDR3 DNA sequence: TGCAGCTGCGGGAATGCGATGTTGCACAATGAGCAGTTCTTC.

Ten or more counts support this clonotype. This beta chain came through as a stray read in a library set up for alpha chains, and its size says little. This chain joins TRBV7-3 and TRBJ2-7; D not resolved. This CDR3 contains 15 residues. Trimming took off 5 bases at V and 6 bases at J, with 20 bases between the two ends. Germline V gene lookup returns CDR1 SGHTA and CDR2 FQGTGA. CDR3 residues: CASSPSGPSAREQYF. CDR3 DNA sequence: TGTGCCAGCAGCCCATCCGGGCCGTCCGCTCGCGAGCAGTACTTC.

At least ten counts were recorded for this clonotype. This beta chain was picked up by a library intended for alpha chains and is off target, so its count carries little meaning. The J gene is TRBJ2-5, the V gene TRBV9; 12 bases are shared with TRBD2. CDR3 length: 16 residues. CDR1 and CDR2 from the germline V gene are SGDLS and YYNGEE. Trimming cost V 2 bases and J 2 bases; bases outside gene matches: 4. The CDR3 DNA is TGTGCCAGCAGCGTTGGCGGACTAGCGGGGCAAGAGACCCAGTACTTC. This translates into CASSVGGLAGQETQYF.

As to this clonotype: Since the library was made to target alpha chains, this beta chain is a stray read and its abundance is not meaningful. The CDR3 protein is CASSFTGGQGKNIQYF. CDR3 DNA sequence: TGCGCCAGCAGCTTTACCGGGGGACAGGGGAAAAACATTCAGTACTTC. The V and J genes are TRBV5-1 and TRBJ2-4, with 10 bases aligning to TRBD1. V gave up 2 bases and J gave up 4 bases; unmatched junction bases: 6. CDR3 length equals 16 residues. CDR1 SGHRS and CDR2 YFSETQ come from the germline V gene.

In its sample, this clonotype was seen many times. The library was prepared for alpha chains; this beta chain is a stray read, so its frequency means little. V usage is TRBV12-3 or TRBV12-4 and J usage is TRBJ2-5, with D possibly being TRBD2 (5 bases). The CDR3 consists of 14 residues. Trimming pared 5 bases from V and 1 base from J, leaving 11 bases between. In DNA form, the CDR3 reads TGTGCCAGCAGTCCGGGGATAACCCAAGAGACCCAGTACTTC. Residues: CASSPGITQETQYF.

As regards this clonotype: A clone one base away is much larger, so this may be a read error. With the library built for alpha chains, this beta chain is off target and its frequency is not meaningful. V is TRBV29-1 and J is TRBJ1-4; D not resolved. CDR1 is SQVTM and CDR2 is ANQGSEA in the germline V gene. The CDR3 is made up of 12 amino acids. The CDR3 bases are TGCAGCGTTGTTGGAGTTGATGAAAAACTGTCTTTT. Translation gives CSVVGVDEKLSF.

This clonotype counts as medium-sized. Since the library was made to target alpha chains, this beta chain is a stray read and its abundance is not meaningful. The rearrangement links TRBV11-3 to TRBJ2-5; 7 bases align to TRBD1. The V and J ends lost 3 bases and 3 bases, in that order; junction bases with no gene match: 7. The CDR3 has 15 amino acids. Looked up from germline, CDR1 is SGHNT and CDR2 is YENEEA. The CDR3 nucleotides read TGTGCCAGCAGCTTTCCCCGACAGGGAAAAGAGACCCAGTACTTC. This translates into CASSFPRQGKETQYF.

Judged by abundance, this clonotype is medium-sized. With the library built for alpha chains, this beta chain is off target and its frequency is not meaningful. The rearrangement links TRBV19 to TRBJ1-5, with D unresolved. Germline V gene lookup returns CDR1 LNHDA and CDR2 SQIVND (reference sequence). V was shortened by 7 bases and J by 2 bases, with 12 bases between the two germline ends. The CDR3 sequence is 14 residues long. The CDR3 nucleotides are TGTGCCAGTAAGGCGGGGAACGGCAATCAGCCCCAGCATTTT. This gives the protein CASKAGNGNQPQHF.

At least ten counts were recorded for this clonotype. With the library built for alpha chains, this beta chain is off target and its frequency is not meaningful. The gene calls are TRBV20-1 and TRBJ2-6; 12 nucleotides agree with TRBD2. The ends lost 5 bases at V and 2 bases at J; junction bases unmatched: 7. The CDR3 runs to 17 residues. Germline CDR1 reads DFQATT; CDR2 reads SNEGSKA (reference sequence). CDR3 sequence: CSARPSGGAAGANVLTF. CDR3 bases: TGCAGTGCTCGGCCTAGCGGGGGGGCCGCTGGGGCCAACGTCCTGACTTTC.

This clonotype was recorded at least ten times. This beta chain was picked up by a library intended for alpha chains and is off target, so its count carries little meaning. This sequence joins TRBV6-1 and TRBJ1-5, with D tentatively TRBD1 (5 bases). The germline V gene encodes CDR1 MNHNS and CDR2 SASEGT. The CDR3 spans 12 residues. The V end was cut by 8 bases, the J end by 6 bases, with 11 bases between. The CDR3 sequence is CASSAGVQPQHF. As DNA, the CDR3 is TGTGCCAGCTCGGCGGGGGTTCAGCCCCAGCATTTT.

This clonotype was seen many times. This beta chain turned up in a library designed for alpha chains; as an off-target read, its abundance says little. The chain combines TRBV5-6 with TRBJ2-5, with 8 bases identical to TRBD1. CDR1 and CDR2 from the germline V gene are SGHDT and YYEEEE. V lost 2 bases to trimming and J lost 5 bases; unmatched junction nucleotides: 11. This CDR3 is 16 amino acids long. CDR3 amino acids: CASSLRQGKGLETQYF. The CDR3 coding sequence is TGTGCCAGCAGCTTAAGACAGGGGAAGGGCCTTGAGACCCAGTACTTC. Full variable domain (outside the CDR3, taken from reference TRBV5-6 and TRBJ2-5): DAGVTQSPTHLIKTRGQQVTLRCSPKSGHDTVSWYQQALGQGPQFIFQYYEEEERQRGNFPDRFSGHQFPNYSSELNVNALLLGDSALYLCASSLRQGKGLETQYFGPGTRLLVL.

This clonotype was counted many times. This beta chain turned up in a library designed for alpha chains; as an off-target read, its abundance says little. The chain is built from TRBV5-1 and TRBJ1-1; D not resolved. Between the trimmed V and J ends, which lost 1 base and 1 base, there was a span of 8 bases. CDR1 SGHRS and CDR2 YFSETQ come from the germline V gene. This CDR3 is built from 14 residues. The DNA of the CDR3 is TGCGCCAGCAGCTTGCAATCAGAGAACACTGAAGCTTTCTTT. Residues: CASSLQSENTEAFF.

This clonotype was counted at least ten times. Being off target in a library aimed at alpha chains, this beta chain has a size of little meaning. This chain joins TRBV7-2 and TRBJ2-7; D is unclear. This CDR3 spans 10 amino acids. Trimming removed 5 bases at V and 2 bases at J, with 1 base between. The germline CDR1 and CDR2 sequences are SGHTA and FQGNSA. DNA for the CDR3: TGTGCCAGCAGCCCCTACGAGCAGTACTTC. Translated: CASSPYEQYF.

Comments on this clonotype: This beta chain represents an off-target read in a library built for alpha chains; its size is of limited meaning. CDR3 sequence (DNA): TGTGCCAGCAGTCCAACCGCAGACAGCCACGAGCAGTACTTC. Translation: CASSPTADSHEQYF. This chain links TRBV12-3 or TRBV12-4 with TRBJ2-7; TRBD1 is a possible D gene (5 bases). The germline V and J ends were trimmed by 5 bases and 5 bases, with 16 bases remaining between them. The CDR3 sequence is 14 residues long.

This clonotype was observed many times. The size of this beta chain means little, since it is a stray read in a library made for alpha chains. The gene calls are TRBV11-1 and TRBJ2-1; D not resolved. The CDR3 is 13 residues long. The germline CDR1 and CDR2 sequences are SGHAT and FQDESV (reference sequence). The V end was cut by 0 bases, the J end by 4 bases, with 4 bases between. The CDR3 DNA sequence: TGTGCCAGCAGCTTAGCTCGGTACAATGAGCAGTTCTTC. This encodes CASSLARYNEQFF.

For this clonotype: A junction end diverges from the germline sequence, so it may reflect a read error. As an off-target read in a library built for alpha chains, this beta chain has a frequency of little significance. CDR3 nucleotide sequence: TGTGTCAGCAGCCGACAGTCAGGGGAGACCCAGTACTTC. It specifies CVSSRQSGETQYF. The chain employs TRBV12-3 or TRBV12-4 and TRBJ2-5; a weak D match, TRBD1 (5 bases). The CDR3 spans 13 residues.

By share of the sample, this clonotype is medium-sized (0.01 to 0.1%). Being off target in a library aimed at alpha chains, this beta chain has a size of little meaning. The chain couples TRBV6-2 or TRBV6-3 to TRBJ1-1, with 8 bases that match TRBD1. V gave up 6 bases and J gave up 5 bases; unmatched junction bases: 5. The CDR3 is made up of 13 amino acids. Germline CDR1 reads MNHEY; CDR2 reads SVGEGT. As DNA, the CDR3 is TGTGCCAGCAGCAGGGGGCCACGGACTGAAGCTTTCTTT. As protein: CASSRGPRTEAFF.

By sample fraction, this clonotype is medium-sized. This beta chain is an off-target read within a library intended for alpha chains, so its frequency means little. The chain links TRBV5-1 to TRBJ2-3; 7 bases line up with TRBD1. Germline V gives CDR1 SGHRS, CDR2 YFSETQ. V lost 4 bases and J lost 7; bases outside the gene matches: 9. This CDR3 has 14 residues. CDR3 sequence reads: CASSKTGFGNTQYF. CDR3 DNA sequence: TGCGCCAGCAGCAAGACAGGGTTCGGAAATACGCAGTATTTT.

This clonotype was observed many times. Since it is a stray read in a library aimed at alpha chains, this beta chain has a size that is not meaningful. The chain has TRBV12-3 or TRBV12-4 and TRBJ2-5; D is uncertain. The V gene lost 7 bases and the J gene lost 3 bases, with 6 bases spanning the gap. CDR3 length: 11 amino acids. The CDR3 sequence is CASTREETQYF. CDR3 DNA: TGTGCCAGCACCCGGGAAGAGACCCAGTACTTC.

This clonotype was seen ten or more times. Because the library targeted alpha chains, this beta chain is an off-target read whose size means little. The genes are TRBV4-3 and TRBJ2-2; possible D gene TRBD2, 5 bases. V gave up 5 bases and J gave up 6 bases, with 13 bases separating them. In germline, CDR1 is LGHNA, CDR2 YSLEER. This CDR3 has 14 amino acids. The CDR3 spells CASSWTLFSGELFF. Here the CDR3 DNA reads TGCGCCAGCAGCTGGACTTTGTTCTCCGGGGAGCTGTTTTTT.

This clonotype was seen at least ten times. This beta chain turned up in a library designed for alpha chains; as an off-target read, its abundance says little. The rearrangement uses TRBV7-7 and TRBJ2-2; no reliable D call. Trimming took off 5 bases at V and 7 bases at J, with 11 bases between the two ends. Per the germline V gene, CDR1 is SSHAT and CDR2 is FNYEAQ (reference sequence). CDR3 length: 13 residues. The CDR3: CASSPLRGGELFF. The DNA for the CDR3 is TGTGCCAGCAGCCCCTTAAGAGGCGGGGAGCTGTTTTTT.

Of note for this clonotype: This beta chain was picked up by a library intended for alpha chains and is off target, so its count carries little meaning. J is TRBJ2-3 and V is TRBV24-1, with TRBD1 matching over 11 bases. This CDR3 comprises 16 residues. Germline CDR1 is KGHDR and CDR2 is SFDVKD. V trimming: 5 bases; J trimming: 2 bases; junction bases outside the gene matches: 5. The CDR3 here is CATSAGTGGHTDTQYF. The CDR3, as DNA: TGTGCCACCAGTGCCGGGACAGGGGGACACACAGATACGCAGTATTTT.

In regard to this clonotype: Relative to the germline gene, one junction end is altered; a read error may explain this. For a library built for alpha chains, this beta chain is a stray read; little rests on its size. The chain is built from TRBV18 and TRBJ2-7; tentatively, D is TRBD2 (7 bases). The CDR3 contains 15 residues. The germline CDR1 and CDR2 sequences are KGHSH and LQKENI. In DNA form, the CDR3 reads TGTGCCAGCTCACCGGGAGGGACAACCTCCTCCGAGCAGTACTTC. This encodes CASSPGGTTSSEQYF.

This clonotype appeared many times. This beta chain is an off-target read within a library intended for alpha chains, so its frequency means little. The chain links TRBV27 to TRBJ1-2; 10 nucleotides match TRBD1. With 2 bases clipped from V and 2 bases from J, the junction kept 2 bases outside the gene matches. From germline, CDR1 is MNHEY and CDR2 SMNVEV (reference sequence). This CDR3 contains 15 residues. The CDR3 spells CASSLTGQGNYGYTF. CDR3 nucleotides: TGTGCCAGCAGTTTAACGGGACAGGGGAACTATGGCTACACCTTC.

This clonotype was recorded at least ten times. This beta chain is an unintended read in a library built for alpha chains; its size means little. The chain uses TRBV28 and TRBJ2-2; D gene unclear. The CDR3 has 15 amino acids. In germline, CDR1 is MDHEN, CDR2 SYDVKM. Trimming removed 9 bases from V and 0 bases from J, with 14 bases in between. Here the CDR3 reads CASNRQLSNTGELFF. CDR3 bases: TGTGCCAGTAATCGACAACTATCGAACACCGGGGAGCTGTTTTTT.